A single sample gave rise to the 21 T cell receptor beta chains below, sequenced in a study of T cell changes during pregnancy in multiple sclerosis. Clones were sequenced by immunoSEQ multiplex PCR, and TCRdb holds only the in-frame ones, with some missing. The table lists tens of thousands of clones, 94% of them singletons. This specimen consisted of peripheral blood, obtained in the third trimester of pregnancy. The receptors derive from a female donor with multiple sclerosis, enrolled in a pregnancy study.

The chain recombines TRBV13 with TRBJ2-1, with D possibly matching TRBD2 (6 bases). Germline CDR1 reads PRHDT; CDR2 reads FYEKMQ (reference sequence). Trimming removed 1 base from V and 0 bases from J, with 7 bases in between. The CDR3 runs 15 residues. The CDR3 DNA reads TGTGCCAGCAGCTTAGACGGGAGCTCCTACAATGAGCAGTTCTTC. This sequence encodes CASSLDGSSYNEQFF.

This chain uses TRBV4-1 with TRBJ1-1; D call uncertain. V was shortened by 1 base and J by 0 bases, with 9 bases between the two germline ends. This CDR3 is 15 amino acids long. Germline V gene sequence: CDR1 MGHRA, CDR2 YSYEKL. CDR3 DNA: TGCGCCAGCAGCCAAGGTGCGGCCATGAACACTGAAGCTTTCTTT. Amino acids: CASSQGAAMNTEAFF.

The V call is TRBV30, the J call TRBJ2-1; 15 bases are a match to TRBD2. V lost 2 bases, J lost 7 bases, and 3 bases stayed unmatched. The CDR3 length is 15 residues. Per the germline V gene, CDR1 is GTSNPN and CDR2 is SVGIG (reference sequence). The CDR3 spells CAWSPGLAGGNEQFF. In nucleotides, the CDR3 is TGTGCCTGGAGTCCCGGACTAGCGGGAGGGAATGAGCAGTTCTTC.

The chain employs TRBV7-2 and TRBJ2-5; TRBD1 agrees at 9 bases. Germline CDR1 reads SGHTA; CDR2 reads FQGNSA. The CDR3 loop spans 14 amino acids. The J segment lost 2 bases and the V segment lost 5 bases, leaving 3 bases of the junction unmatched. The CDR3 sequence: CASSKDRGQETQYF. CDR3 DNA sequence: TGTGCCAGCAGCAAAGACAGGGGGCAAGAGACCCAGTACTTC.

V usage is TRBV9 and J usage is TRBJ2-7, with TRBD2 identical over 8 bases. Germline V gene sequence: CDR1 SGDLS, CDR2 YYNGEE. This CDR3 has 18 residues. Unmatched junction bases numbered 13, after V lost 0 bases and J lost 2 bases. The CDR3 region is CASSVASSSGSQTYEQYF. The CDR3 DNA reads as TGTGCCAGCAGCGTAGCTTCTTCCAGCGGGAGTCAGACCTACGAGCAGTACTTC.

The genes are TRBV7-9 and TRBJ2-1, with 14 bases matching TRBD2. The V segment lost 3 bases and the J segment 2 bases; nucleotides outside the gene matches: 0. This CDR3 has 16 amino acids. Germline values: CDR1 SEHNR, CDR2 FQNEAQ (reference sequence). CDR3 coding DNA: TGTGCCAGCAGCTTGGGACTAGCGGGAGCCTACAATGAGCAGTTCTTC. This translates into CASSLGLAGAYNEQFF.

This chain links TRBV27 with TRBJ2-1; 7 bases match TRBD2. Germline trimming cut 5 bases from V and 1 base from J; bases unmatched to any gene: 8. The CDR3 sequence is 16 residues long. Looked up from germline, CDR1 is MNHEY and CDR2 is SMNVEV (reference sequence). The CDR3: CASSPLADSSYNEQFF. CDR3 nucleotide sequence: TGTGCCAGCAGTCCCCTAGCGGATTCTTCCTACAATGAGCAGTTCTTC.

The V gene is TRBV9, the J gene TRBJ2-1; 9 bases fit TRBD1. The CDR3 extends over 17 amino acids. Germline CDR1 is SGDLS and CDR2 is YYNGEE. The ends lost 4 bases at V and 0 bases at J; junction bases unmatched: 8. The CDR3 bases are TGTGCCAGCAGCCTAGGGGGGGGACAGGGCTCCTACAATGAGCAGTTCTTC. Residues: CASSLGGGQGSYNEQFF.

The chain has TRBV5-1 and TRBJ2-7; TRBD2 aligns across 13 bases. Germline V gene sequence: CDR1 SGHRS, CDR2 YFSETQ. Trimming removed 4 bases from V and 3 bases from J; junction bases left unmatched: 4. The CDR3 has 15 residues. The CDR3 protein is CASSRGLAGIYEQYF. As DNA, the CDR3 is TGCGCCAGCAGCAGGGGACTAGCGGGGATCTACGAGCAGTACTTC.

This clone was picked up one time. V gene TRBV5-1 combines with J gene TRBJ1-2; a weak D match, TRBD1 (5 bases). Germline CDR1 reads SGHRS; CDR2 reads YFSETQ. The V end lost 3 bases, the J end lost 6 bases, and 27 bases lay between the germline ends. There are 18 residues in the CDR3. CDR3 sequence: CASSSIYNDSFIPHGYTF. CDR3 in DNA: TGCGCCAGCAGCTCCATATATAACGACAGCTTTATACCCCATGGCTACACCTTC.

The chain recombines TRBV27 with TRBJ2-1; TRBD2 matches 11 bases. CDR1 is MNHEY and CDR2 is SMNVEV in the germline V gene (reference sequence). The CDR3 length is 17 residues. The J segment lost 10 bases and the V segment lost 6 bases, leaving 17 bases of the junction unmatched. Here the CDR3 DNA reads TGTGCCAGCAGCAAGCCCCAGGGGCCTAGCGGGAGGAGAGAGCAGTTCTTC. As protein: CASSKPQGPSGRREQFF.

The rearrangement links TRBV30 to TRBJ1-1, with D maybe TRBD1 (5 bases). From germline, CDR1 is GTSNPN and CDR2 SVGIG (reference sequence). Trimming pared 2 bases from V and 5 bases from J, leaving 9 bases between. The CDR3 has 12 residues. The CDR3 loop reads CAWSRGSTEAFF. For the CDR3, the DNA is TGTGCCTGGAGTCGGGGGAGTACTGAAGCTTTCTTT.

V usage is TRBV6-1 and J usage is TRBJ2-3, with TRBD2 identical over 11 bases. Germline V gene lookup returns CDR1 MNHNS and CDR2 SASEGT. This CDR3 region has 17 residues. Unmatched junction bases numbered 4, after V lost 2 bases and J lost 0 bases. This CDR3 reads CASSERSSGRSTDTQYF. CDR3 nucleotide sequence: TGTGCCAGCAGTGAAAGGTCTAGCGGGAGGAGCACAGATACGCAGTATTTT.

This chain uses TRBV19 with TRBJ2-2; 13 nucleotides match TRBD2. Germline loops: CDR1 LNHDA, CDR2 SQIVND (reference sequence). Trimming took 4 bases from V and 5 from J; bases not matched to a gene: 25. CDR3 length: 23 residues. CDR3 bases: TGTGCCAGTAGTACCGCGGGCATGCGGGGGTCGACTAGCGGGAGGCCTCCGACCGGGGAGCTGTTTTTT. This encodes CASSTAGMRGSTSGRPPTGELFF.

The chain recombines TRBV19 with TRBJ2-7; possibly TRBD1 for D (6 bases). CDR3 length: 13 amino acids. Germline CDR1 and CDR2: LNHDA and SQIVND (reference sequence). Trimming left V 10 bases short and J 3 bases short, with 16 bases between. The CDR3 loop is CATAPGHYYEQYF. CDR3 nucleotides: TGTGCCACCGCACCGGGACATTACTACGAGCAGTACTTC.

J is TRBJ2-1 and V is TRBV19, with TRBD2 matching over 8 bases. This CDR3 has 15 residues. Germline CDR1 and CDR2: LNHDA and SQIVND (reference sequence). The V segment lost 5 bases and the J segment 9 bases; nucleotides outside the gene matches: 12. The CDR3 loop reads CASSPGTSDRGEQFF. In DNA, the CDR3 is TGTGCCAGTAGTCCCGGGACTAGTGATCGAGGTGAGCAGTTCTTC.

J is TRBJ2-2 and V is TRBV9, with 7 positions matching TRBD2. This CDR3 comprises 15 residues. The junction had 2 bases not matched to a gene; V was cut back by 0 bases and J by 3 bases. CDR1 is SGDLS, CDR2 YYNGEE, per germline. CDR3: CASSVDGRYTGELFF. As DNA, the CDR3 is TGTGCCAGCAGCGTAGACGGGAGGTACACCGGGGAGCTGTTTTTT.

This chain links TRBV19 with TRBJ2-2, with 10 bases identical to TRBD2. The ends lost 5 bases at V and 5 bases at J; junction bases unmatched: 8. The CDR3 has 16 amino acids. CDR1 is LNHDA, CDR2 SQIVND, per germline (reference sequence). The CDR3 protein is CASSLPTSGKTGELFF. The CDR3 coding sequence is TGTGCCAGTAGTCTCCCAACTAGCGGGAAAACCGGGGAGCTGTTTTTT.

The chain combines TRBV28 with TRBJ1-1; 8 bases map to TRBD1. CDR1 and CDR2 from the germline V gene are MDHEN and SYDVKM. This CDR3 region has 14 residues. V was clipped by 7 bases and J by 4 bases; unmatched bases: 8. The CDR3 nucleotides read TGTGCCAGCACCTATACAGGGGGATTCACTGAAGCTTTCTTT. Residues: CASTYTGGFTEAFF.

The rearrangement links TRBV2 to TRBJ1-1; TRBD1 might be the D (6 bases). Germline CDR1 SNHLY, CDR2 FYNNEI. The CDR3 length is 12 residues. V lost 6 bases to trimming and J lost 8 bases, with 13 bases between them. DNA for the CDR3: TGTGCCAGCAGGGCAACAGGGAACGAAGCTTTCTTT. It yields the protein CASRATGNEAFF.

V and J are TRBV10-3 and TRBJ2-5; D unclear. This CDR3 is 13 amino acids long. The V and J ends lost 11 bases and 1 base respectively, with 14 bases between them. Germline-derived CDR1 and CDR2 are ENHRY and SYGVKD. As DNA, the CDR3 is TGTGCCTCTGCGTACGGTACCCAAGAGACCCAGTACTTC. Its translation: CASAYGTQETQYF.